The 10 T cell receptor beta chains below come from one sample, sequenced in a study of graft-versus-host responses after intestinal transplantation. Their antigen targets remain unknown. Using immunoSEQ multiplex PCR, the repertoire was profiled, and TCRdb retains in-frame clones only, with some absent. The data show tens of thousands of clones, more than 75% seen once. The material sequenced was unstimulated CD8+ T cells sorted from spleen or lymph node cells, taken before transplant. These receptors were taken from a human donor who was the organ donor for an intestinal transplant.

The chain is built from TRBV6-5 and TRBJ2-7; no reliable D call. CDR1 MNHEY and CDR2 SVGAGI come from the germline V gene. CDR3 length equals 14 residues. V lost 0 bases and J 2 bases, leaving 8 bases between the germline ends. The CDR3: CASSYSLETYEQYF. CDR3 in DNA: TGTGCCAGCAGTTACTCCTTAGAAACCTACGAGCAGTACTTC.

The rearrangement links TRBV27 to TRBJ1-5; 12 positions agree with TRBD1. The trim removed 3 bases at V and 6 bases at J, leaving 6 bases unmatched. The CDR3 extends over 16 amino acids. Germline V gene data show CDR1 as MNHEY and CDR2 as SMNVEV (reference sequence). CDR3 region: CASSLVGQGAGQPQHF. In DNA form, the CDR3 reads TGTGCCAGCAGTTTGGTGGGACAGGGGGCGGGTCAGCCCCAGCATTTT.

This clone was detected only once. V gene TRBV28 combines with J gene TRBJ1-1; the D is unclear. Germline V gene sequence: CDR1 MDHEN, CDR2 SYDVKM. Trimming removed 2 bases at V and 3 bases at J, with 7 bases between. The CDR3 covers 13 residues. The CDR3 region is CASSLGWDTEAFF. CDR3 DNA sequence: TGTGCCAGCAGTTTAGGTTGGGACACTGAAGCTTTCTTT.

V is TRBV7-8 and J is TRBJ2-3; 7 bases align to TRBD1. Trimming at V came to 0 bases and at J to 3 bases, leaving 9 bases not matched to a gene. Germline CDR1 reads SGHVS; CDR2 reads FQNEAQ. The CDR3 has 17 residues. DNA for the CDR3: TGTGCCAGCAGCTTAGCGCTAAGCAGGGGGAAAACAGATACGCAGTATTTT. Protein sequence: CASSLALSRGKTDTQYF.

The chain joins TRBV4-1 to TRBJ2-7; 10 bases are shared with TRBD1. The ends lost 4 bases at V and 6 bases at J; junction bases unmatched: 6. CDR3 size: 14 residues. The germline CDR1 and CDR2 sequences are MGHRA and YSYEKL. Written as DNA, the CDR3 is TGCGCCAGCAGCCTAGGGACAGGGGTTCCCGAGCAGTACTTC. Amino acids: CASSLGTGVPEQYF.

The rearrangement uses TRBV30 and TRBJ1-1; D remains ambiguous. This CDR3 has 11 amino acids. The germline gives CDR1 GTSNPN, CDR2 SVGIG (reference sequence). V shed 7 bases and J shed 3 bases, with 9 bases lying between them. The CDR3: CASREDTEAFF. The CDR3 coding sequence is TGTGCCTCCCGGGAGGACACTGAAGCTTTCTTT.

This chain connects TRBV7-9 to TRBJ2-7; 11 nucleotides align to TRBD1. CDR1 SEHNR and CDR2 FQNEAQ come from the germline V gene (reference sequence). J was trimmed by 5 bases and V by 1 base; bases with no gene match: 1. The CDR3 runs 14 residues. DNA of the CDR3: TGTGCCAGCAGCTTAGGGGACAGGGGGAACGAGCAGTACTTC. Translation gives CASSLGDRGNEQYF. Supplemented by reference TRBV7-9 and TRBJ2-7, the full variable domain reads DTGVSQNPRHKITKRGQNVTFRCDPISEHNRLYWYRQTLGQGPEFLTYFQNEAQLEKSRLLSDRFSAERPKGSFSTLEIQRTEQGDSAMYLCASSLGDRGNEQYFGPGTRLTVT.

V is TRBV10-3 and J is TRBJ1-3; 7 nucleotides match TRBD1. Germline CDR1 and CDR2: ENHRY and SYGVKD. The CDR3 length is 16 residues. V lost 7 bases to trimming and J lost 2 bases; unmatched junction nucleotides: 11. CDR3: CAINPARGGPGNTIYF. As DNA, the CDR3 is TGTGCCATCAACCCGGCCAGGGGGGGTCCTGGAAACACCATATATTTT.

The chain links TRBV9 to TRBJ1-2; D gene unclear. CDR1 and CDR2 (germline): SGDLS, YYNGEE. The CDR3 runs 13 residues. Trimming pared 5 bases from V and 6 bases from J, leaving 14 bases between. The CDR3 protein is CASSSGEPNGYTF. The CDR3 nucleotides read TGTGCCAGCAGTAGCGGGGAGCCTAATGGCTACACCTTC.

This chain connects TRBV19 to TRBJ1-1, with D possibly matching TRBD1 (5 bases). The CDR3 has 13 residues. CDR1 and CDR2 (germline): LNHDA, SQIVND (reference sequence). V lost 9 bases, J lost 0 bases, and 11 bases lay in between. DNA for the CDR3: TGTGCCAGCAGACAGAACATGAACACTGAAGCTTTCTTT. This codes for CASRQNMNTEAFF.